This T cell receptor (beta chain) came from a study of blood T cell repertoires in COVID-19 (dated by TCRdb to about 2020). As for the study more broadly: Samples covering the acute and convalescent phases of COVID-19 were provided by collaborators in the United States, Italy and Spain. Where HLA class I and class II types were available, the types were taken from metadata supplied by the sample provider, not from assay-based typing. Samples were obtained from the ongoing ImmuneRACE study (first 160 participants) and from 1,000 to 1,500 subjects provided by 6 global collaborators. A de-identified subject ID, COVID-19 status, age in years and sex were almost always included in the sample metadata. Deeply sampled blood TCRbeta repertoires from subjects exposed to, actively infected with, or recovered from COVID-19 were included in the dataset. The repertoires were made available in a free public database intended to serve as a resource for research on the immune response to SARS-CoV-2. The prospective study material was composed of cDNA or gDNA derived from T cells, B-cell-depleted T cells, or PBMCs. Results the study describes overall, beyond this receptor: The quantity of clinical and demographic metadata differed by source and by participant and was supplied without curation.

The germline V gene gives CDR1 as SNHLY and CDR2 as FYNNEI. V loses 4 bases at its end and J loses 9 bases; junction bases beyond the gene matches: 6. The CDR3 has 14 amino acids, counting the end cysteine and phenylalanine. Just CDR3 DNA is preserved here, 42 bases in frame from base 1. On this clone: Its cognate antigen has yet to be identified. Within one base of it there is no much larger clone, and no base qualities were kept.

In Seattle, one collaborating source enrolled patients while the infection was active and tracked those patients longitudinally over the course of disease. Collaborating institutions collected whole blood in K2EDTA tubes following their own protocols. Collaborator samples were shipped for TCRbeta analysis as frozen whole blood, isolated PBMCs, or DNA extracted from either sample type. TCRbeta CDR3 regions were amplified from genomic DNA by means of the immunoSEQ Assay, a bias-controlled multiplex PCR. For the original study's pipeline: The number of nucleated cells in each sample was estimated by amplification of reference gene primers within the assay. Sequence reads were collapsed and filtered to measure the absolute abundance of every unique TCRbeta CDR3 rearrangement. For each sample, productive Simpson clonality was calculated as the square root of Simpson's diversity index over productive rearrangements. Here the immuneACCESS table is served through TCRdb, limited to in-frame sequences with V and J called. Missing clones are a known gap in these copies; in checked studies unresolved V genes cover under half, and the rest lacks a known reason. V, J and clone size were drawn from that table, and D and trimming were deduced from the DNA. The sample table lists 100,000 to 150,000 clones, roughly 74% of them with a count of one. The biggest ten clones account for about 6% of the sample.

This TCR was recovered from a man aged 80 or over with COVID-19, enrolled during active disease. The chain was built from TRBV2 and TRBJ1-6; the junction holds 7 bases that match TRBD1. The sequenced sample was peripheral blood. DNA sequence: TGTGCCAGCAGTGCCTCAGGACAGGCTTCACCCCTCCACTTT. It is translated as CASSASGQASPLHF.